This T cell receptor beta chain was identified in a study of blood T cells in healthy people across ages. In the study overall: About one barcoded beta molecule was captured per two T cells (by template switching).

The CDR3 covers 15 residues. V shed 5 bases, J shed 0 bases, and the junction held 3 bases outside the gene matches. Germline V lookup: CDR1 MNHEY, CDR2 SVGAGI. For the second PCR, which ran for about 6 to 11 cycles, a sample-barcoded 5' primer and a J-beta primer mix were used. The authors tagged each cDNA molecule using a template-switch adaptor with 12 random nucleotides. TCRdb called the 5' RACE reads again in MiXCR, with one record for every CDR3 protein. The sample carries about a million distinct CDR3 sequences, 51% recorded once. The sequencing input was blood. This chain links TRBV6-5 with TRBJ2-1; 8 nucleotides match TRBD2. The receptor comes from a woman aged 60-75 years in good health. Here the CDR3 reads CASSRSGISYNEQFF. CDR3 coding DNA: TGTGCCAGCAGTCGTAGCGGGATCTCCTACAATGAGCAGTTCTTC.